This TCR beta chain is drawn from a study of blood T cell repertoires in COVID-19. Profiled with immunoSEQ multiplex PCR; TCRdb holds only in-frame clones, not every one. The data contain 65,000 to 75,000 clones, 65% to 90% of them singletons. Germline V gene lookup returns CDR1 SGHAT and CDR2 FQNNGV. This CDR3 spans 17 amino acids. V gave up 0 bases and J gave up 5 bases; unmatched junction bases: 10. The sequenced sample consisted of peripheral blood. V usage is TRBV11-2 and J usage is TRBJ2-5, with 9 bases fitting TRBD2. The receptor was derived from an elderly man with acute or convalescent COVID-19. The CDR3: CASSLDAEAGGGETQYF. Written as DNA, the CDR3 is TGTGCCAGCAGCTTAGACGCGGAAGCGGGAGGAGGGGAGACCCAGTACTTC.